This TCR beta chain originates from a study of glioma-infiltrating T cells. A note on this clonotype: With a much larger clone just one base away, this may be a read error.

Amplification of TCR alpha and beta CDR3 regions from RNA used iRepertoire nested multiplex PCR. TCRdb processed the multiplex PCR reads anew with MiXCR; each CDR3 protein has one entry. Of more than 90,000 distinct CDR3 sequences in the sample, about 37% are singletons; the top ten hold 35% to 40%. CDR3 length equals 13 residues. V gave up 1 base and J gave up 12 bases; unmatched junction bases: 7. From germline, CDR1 is LGHNT and CDR2 FRNRAP. The material sequenced was glioma tissue, nonneoplastic brain tissue, or PBMCs (not recorded which). The V and J genes are TRBV12-5 and TRBJ2-5; 8 nucleotides align to TRBD2. The receptor was derived from a human donor with low-grade glioma or glioblastoma, undergoing nonglioma brain surgery, or in good health (not recorded which). Here the CDR3 DNA reads TGTGCTAGTGGTTTGGCCAATAGCGGGGCCAAGTACTTC. It encodes CASGLANSGAKYF.